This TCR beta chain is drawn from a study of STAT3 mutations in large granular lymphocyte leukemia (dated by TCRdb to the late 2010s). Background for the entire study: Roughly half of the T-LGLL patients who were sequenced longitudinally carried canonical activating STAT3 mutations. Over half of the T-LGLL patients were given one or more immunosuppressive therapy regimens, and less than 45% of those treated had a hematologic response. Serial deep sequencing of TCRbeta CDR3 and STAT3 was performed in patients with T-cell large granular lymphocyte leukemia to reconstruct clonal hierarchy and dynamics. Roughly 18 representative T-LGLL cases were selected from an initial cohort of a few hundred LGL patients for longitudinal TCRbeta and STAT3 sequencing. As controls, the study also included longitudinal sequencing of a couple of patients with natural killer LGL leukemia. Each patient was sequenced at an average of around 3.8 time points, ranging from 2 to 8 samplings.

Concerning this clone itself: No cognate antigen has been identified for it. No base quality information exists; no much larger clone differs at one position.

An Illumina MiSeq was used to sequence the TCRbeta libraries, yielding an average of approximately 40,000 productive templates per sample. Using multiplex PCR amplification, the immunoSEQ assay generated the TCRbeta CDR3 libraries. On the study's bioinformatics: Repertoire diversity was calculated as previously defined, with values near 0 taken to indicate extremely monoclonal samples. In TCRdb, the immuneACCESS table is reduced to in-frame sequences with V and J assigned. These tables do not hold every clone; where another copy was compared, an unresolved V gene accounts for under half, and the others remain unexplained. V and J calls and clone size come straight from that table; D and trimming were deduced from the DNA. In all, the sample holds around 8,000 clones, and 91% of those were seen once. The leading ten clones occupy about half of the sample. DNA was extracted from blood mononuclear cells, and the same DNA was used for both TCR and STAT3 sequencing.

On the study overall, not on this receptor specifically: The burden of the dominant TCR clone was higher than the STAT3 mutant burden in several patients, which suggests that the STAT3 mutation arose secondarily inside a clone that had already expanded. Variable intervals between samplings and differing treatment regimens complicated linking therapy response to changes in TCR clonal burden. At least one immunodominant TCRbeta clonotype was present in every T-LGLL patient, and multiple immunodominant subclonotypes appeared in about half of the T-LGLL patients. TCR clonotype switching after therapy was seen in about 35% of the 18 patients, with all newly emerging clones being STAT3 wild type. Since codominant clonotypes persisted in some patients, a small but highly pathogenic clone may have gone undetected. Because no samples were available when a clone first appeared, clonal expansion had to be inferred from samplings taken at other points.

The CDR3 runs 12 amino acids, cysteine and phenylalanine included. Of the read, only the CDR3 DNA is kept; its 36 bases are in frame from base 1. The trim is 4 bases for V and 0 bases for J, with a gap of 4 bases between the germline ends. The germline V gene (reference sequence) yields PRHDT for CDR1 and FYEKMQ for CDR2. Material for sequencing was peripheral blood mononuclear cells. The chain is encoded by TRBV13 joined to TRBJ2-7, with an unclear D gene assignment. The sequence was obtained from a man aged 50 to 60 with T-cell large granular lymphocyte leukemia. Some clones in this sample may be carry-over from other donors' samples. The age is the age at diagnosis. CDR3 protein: CASSSSSYEQYF. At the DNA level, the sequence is TGTGCCAGCAGCTCTAGCTCCTACGAGCAGTACTTC.